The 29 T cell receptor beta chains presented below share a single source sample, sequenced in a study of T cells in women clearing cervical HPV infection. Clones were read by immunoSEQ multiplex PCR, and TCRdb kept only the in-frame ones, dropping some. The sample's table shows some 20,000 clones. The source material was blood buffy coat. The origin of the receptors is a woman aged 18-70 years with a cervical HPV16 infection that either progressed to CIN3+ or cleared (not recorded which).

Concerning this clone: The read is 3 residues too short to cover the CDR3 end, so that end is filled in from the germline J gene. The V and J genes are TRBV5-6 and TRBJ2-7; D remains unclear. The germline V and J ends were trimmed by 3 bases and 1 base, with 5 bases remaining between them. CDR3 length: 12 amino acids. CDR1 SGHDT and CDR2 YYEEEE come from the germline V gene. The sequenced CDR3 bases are TGTGCCAGCAGCTGGCAATCCTACGAG. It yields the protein CASSWQSYE. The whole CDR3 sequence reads CASSWQSYEQYF.

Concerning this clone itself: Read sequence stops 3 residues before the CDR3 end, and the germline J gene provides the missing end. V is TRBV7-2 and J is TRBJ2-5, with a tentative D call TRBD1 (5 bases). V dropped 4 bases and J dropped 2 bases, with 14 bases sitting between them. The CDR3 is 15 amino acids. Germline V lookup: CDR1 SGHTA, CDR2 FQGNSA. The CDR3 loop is CASSSEGVAQETQYF. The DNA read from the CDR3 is TGTGCCAGCAGCTCCGAAGGGGTGGCTCAAGAGACC.

CDR3 bases read: TGTGCCAGCAGTGAGGGGGGAATCATGAACACTGAA. It yields the protein CASSEGGIMNTE. In full, the CDR3 reads CASSEGGIMNTEAFF. The chain recombines TRBV2 with TRBJ1-1; D might be TRBD1 (5 bases). The observed sequence ends 3 residues before the CDR3 terminus, with the missing tail filled in from the germline J gene. Germline V CDR1 and CDR2: SNHLY, FYNNEI. V lost 3 bases and J lost 0, with 11 bases in between. The CDR3 extends over 15 amino acids.

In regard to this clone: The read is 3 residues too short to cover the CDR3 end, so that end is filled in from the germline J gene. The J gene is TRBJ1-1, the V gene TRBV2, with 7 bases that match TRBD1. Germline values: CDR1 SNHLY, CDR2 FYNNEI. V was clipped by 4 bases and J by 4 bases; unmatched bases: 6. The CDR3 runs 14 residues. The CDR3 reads CASSVGQAVTEAFF. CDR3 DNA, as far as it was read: TGTGCCAGCAGTGTAGGACAGGCGGTCACTGAA.

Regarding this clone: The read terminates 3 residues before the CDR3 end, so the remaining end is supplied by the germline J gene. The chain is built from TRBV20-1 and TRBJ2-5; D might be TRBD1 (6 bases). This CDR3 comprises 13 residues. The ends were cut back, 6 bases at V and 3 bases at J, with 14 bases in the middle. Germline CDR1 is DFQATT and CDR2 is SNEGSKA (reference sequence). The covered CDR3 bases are TGCAGTGCCCGGCGAGAGGGGGAAGAGACC. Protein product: CSARREGEET. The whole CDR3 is CSARREGEETQYF.

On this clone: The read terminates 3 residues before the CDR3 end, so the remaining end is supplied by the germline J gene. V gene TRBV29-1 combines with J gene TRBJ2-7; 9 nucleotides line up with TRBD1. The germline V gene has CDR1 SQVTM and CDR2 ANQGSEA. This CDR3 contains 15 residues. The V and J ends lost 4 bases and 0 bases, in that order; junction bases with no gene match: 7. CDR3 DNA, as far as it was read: TGCAGCGTTGGACCGGGACAGGGCCACTCCTACGAG. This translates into CSVGPGQGHSYE. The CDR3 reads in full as CSVGPGQGHSYEQYF.

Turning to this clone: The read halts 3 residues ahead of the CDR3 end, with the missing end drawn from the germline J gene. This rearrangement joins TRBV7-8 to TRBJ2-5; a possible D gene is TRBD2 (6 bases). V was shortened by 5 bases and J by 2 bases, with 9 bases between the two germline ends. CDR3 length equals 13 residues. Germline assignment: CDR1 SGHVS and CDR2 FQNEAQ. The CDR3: CASSPRGQETQYF. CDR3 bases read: TGTGCCAGCAGCCCACGGGGGCAAGAGACC. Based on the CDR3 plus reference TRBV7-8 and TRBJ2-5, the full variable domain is GAGVSQSPRYKVAKRGQDVALRCDPISGHVSLFWYQQALGQGPEFLTYFQNEAQLDKSGLPSDRFFAERPEGSVSTLKIQRTQQEDSAVYLCASSPRGQETQYFGPGTRLLVL.

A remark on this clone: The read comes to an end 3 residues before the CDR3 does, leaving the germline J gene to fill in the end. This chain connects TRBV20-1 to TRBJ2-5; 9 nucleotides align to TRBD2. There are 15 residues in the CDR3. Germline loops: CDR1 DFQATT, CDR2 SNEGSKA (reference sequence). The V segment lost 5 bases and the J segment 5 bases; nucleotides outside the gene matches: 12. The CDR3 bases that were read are TGCAGTGCTCCCCCCCTAGCGGGGTCTCGGGAGACC. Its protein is CSAPPLAGSRET. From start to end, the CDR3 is CSAPPLAGSRETQYF.

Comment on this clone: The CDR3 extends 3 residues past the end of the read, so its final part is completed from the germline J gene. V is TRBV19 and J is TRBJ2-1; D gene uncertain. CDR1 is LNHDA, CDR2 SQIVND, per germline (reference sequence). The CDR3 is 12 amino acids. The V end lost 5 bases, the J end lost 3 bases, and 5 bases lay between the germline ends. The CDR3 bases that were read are TGTGCCAGTAGTGCCGGCTACAATGAG. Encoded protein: CASSAGYNE. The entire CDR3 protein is CASSAGYNEQFF.

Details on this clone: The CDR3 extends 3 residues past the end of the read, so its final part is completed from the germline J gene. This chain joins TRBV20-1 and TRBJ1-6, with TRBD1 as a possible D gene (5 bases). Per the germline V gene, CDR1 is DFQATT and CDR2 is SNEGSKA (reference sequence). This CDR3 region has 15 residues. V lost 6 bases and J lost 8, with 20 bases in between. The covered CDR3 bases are TGCAGTGCCCCAATCGGGGGTAGGAGATATTCACCC. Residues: CSAPIGGRRYSP. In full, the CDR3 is CSAPIGGRRYSPLHF.

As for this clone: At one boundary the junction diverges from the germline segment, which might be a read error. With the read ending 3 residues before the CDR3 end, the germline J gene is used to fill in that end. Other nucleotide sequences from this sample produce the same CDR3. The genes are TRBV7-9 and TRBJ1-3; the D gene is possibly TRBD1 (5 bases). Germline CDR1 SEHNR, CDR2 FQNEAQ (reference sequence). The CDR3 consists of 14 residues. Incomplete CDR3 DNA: TGTGCCAGCAGCTCAAGGGGCTCGGGAAACACA. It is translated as CASSSRGSGNT. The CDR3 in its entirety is CASSSRGSGNTIYF.

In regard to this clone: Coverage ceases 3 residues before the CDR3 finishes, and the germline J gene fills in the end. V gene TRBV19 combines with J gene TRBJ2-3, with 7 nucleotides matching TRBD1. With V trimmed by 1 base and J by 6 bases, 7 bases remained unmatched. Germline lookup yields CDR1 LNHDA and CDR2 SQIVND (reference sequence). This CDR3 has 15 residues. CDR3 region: CASSIGAGGSDTQYF. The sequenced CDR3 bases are TGTGCCAGTAGTATAGGGGCAGGGGGATCGGATACG.

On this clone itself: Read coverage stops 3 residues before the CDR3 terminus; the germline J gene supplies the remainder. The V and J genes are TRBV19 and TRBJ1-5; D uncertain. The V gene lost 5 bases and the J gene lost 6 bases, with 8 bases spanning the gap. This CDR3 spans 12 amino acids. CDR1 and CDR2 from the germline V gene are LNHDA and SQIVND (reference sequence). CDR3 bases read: TGTGCCAGTAGTCTATTTGGTCAGCCC. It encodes CASSLFGQP. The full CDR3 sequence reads CASSLFGQPQHF.

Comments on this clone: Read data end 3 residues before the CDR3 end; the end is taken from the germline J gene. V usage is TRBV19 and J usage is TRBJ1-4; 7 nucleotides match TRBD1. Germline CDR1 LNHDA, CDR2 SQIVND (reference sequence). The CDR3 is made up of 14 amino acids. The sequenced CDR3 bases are TGTGCCAGTAGTATTGCTCAGGGGACAGCCCCA. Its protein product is CASSIAQGTAP. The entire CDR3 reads CASSIAQGTAPLFF.

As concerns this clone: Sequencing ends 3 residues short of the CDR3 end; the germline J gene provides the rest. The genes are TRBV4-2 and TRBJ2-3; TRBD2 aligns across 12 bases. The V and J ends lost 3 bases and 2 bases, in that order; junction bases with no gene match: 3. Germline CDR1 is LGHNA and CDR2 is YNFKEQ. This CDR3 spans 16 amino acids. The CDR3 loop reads CASSHGTSGSTDTQYF. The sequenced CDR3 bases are TGTGCCAGCAGCCATGGGACTAGCGGGTCCACAGATACG.

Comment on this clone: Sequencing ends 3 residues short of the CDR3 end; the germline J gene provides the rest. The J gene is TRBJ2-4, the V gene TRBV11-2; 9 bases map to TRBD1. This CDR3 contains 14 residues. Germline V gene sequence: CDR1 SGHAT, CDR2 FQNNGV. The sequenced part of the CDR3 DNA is TGTGCCAGCAGCGAAGGGACAGGGAGTCAGCCT. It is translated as CASSEGTGSQP. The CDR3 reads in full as CASSEGTGSQPQYF. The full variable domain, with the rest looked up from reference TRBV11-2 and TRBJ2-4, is EAGVAQSPRYKIIEKRQSVAFWCNPISGHATLYWYQQILGQGPKLLIQFQNNGVVDDSQLPKDRFSAERLKGVDSTLKIQPAKLEDSAVYLCASSEGTGSQPQYFGAGTRLSVL.

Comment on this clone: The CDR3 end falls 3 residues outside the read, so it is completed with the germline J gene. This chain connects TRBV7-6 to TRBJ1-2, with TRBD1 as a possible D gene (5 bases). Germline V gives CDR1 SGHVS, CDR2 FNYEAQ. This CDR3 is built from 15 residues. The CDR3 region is CASSSPGGRGYDYTF. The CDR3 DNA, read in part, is TGTGCCAGCAGCTCCCCCGGGGGTAGGGGCTACGAC.

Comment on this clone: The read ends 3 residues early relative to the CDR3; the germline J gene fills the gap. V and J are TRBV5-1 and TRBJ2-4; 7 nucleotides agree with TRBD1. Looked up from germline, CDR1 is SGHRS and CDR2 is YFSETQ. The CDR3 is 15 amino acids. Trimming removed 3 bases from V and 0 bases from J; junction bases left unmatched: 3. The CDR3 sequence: CASSSQGVAKNIQYF. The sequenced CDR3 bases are TGCGCCAGCAGCTCGCAGGGGGTAGCCAAAAACATT.

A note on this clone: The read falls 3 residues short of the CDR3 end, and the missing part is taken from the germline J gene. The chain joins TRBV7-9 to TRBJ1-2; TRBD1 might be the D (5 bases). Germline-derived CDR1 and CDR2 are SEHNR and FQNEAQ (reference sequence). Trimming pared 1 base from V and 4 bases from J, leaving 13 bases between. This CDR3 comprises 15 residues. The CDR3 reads CASSLGGEQVYGYTF. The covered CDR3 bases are TGTGCCAGCAGCTTAGGGGGAGAACAGGTCTATGGC.

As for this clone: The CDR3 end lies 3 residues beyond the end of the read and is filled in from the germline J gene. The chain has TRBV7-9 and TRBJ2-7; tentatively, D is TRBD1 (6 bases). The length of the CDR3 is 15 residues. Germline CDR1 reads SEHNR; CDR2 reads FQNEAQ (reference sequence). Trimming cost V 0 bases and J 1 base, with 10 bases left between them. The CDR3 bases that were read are TGTGCCAGCAGCTTAGCGCCGACAGGATCCTACGAG. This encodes CASSLAPTGSYE. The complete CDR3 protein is CASSLAPTGSYEQYF. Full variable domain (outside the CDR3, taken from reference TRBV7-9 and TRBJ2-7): DTGVSQNPRHKITKRGQNVTFRCDPISEHNRLYWYRQTLGQGPEFLTYFQNEAQLEKSRLLSDRFSAERPKGSFSTLEIQRTEQGDSAMYLCASSLAPTGSYEQYFGPGTRLTVT.

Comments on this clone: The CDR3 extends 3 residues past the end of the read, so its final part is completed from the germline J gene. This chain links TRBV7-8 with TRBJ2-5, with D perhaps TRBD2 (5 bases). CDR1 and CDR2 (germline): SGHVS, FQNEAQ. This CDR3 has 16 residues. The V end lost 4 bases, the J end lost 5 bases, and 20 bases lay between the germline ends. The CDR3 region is CASSSRTVILRETQYF. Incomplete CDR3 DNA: TGTGCCAGCAGCTCCAGGACTGTAATTCTTAGGGAGACC.

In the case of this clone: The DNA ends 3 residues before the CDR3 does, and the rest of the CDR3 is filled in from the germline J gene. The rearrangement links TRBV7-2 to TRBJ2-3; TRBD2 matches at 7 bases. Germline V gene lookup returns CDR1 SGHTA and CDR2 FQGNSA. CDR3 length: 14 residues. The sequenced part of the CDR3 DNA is TGTGCCAGCAGCTTACCTGGCGGGGGAGAGACG. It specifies CASSLPGGGET. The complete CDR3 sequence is CASSLPGGGETQYF.

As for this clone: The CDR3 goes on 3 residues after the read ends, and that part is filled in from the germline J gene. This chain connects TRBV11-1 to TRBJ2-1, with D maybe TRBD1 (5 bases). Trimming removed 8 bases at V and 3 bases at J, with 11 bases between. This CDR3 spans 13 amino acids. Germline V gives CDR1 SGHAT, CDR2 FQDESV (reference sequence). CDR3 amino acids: CASASRVYNEQFF. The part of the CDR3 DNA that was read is TGTGCCAGCGCCTCCAGGGTCTACAATGAG.

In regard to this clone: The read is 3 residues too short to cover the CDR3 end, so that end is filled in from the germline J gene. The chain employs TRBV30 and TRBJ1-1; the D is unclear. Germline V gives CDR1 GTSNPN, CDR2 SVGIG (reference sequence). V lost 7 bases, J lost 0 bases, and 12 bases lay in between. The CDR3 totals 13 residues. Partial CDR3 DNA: TGTGCCTACGAACGAAACATGAACACTGAA. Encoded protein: CAYERNMNTE. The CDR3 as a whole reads CAYERNMNTEAFF.

CDR3: CAISESSLAGTTKTQYF. CDR3 DNA, as far as it was read: TGTGCCATCAGTGAGTCGAGTTTGGCGGGGACGACGAAGACC. The chain is built from TRBV10-3 and TRBJ2-5; D is perhaps TRBD2 (6 bases). The read ends 3 residues early relative to the CDR3; the germline J gene fills the gap. Per germline, CDR1 ENHRY and CDR2 SYGVKD. Trimming left V 0 bases short and J 6 bases short, with 20 bases between. This CDR3 comprises 17 residues.

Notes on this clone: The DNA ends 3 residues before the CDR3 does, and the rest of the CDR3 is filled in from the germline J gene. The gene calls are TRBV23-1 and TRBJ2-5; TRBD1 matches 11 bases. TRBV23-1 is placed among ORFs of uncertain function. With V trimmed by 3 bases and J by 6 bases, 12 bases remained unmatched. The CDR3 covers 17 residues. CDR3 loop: CASSQSRDRGSFKTQYF. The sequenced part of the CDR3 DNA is TGCGCCAGCAGTCAGAGCCGGGACAGGGGGAGTTTCAAGACC.

The part of the CDR3 DNA that was read is TGTGCCAGCTCAGAACCGGGACAGGGGGCCCACGAC. This sequence encodes CASSEPGQGAHD. Given in full, the CDR3 is CASSEPGQGAHDYTF. The rearrangement links TRBV18 to TRBJ1-2, with 12 bases matching TRBD1. The read gets to within 3 residues of the CDR3 end, and the germline J gene fills in the rest. The CDR3 runs 15 residues. In germline, CDR1 is KGHSH, CDR2 LQKENI.

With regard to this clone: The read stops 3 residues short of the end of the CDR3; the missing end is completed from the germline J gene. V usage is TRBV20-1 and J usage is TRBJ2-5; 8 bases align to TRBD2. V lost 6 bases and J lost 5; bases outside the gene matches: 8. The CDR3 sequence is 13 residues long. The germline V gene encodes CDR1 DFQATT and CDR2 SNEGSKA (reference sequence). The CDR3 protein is CSAGGGRGETQYF. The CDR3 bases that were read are TGCAGTGCCGGGGGGGGCCGGGGGGAGACC.

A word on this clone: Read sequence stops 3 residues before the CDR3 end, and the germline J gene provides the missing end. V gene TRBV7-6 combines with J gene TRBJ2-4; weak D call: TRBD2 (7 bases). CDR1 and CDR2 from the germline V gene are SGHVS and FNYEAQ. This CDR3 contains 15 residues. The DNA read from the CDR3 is TGTGCCAGCAGCCACATCGCCGAGGGGGGGCAAGGT. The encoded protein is CASSHIAEGGQG. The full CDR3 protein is CASSHIAEGGQGQYF.